This T cell receptor beta chain was recovered during a study of cytotoxic CD8 clonotypes in ibrutinib-treated CLL. Across the whole study: On average, each sample had 255,043 productive templates and 96,000 or so productive rearrangements.

Measured with immunoSEQ multiplex PCR; TCRdb has only the in-frame clones, and not every one. There are nearly 300,000 clones in the sample; 70% to 80% occur only once, and 5.6% lies in the top ten. From germline, CDR1 is SGHAT and CDR2 FQNNGV. V was cut by 5 bases and J by 3 bases, with 10 bases left in between. The CDR3 loop spans 13 amino acids. The chain has TRBV11-2 and TRBJ1-2; D remains ambiguous. Source: PBMCs, taken at disease progression, from a patient treated with ibrutinib. This TCR was recovered from a human donor with chronic lymphocytic leukemia. The CDR3 sequence is CASSPFGDYGYTF. The CDR3, as DNA: TGTGCCAGCAGCCCGTTCGGCGACTATGGCTACACCTTC. Full variable domain (remainder filled in from reference TRBV11-2 and TRBJ1-2): EAGVAQSPRYKIIEKRQSVAFWCNPISGHATLYWYQQILGQGPKLLIQFQNNGVVDDSQLPKDRFSAERLKGVDSTLKIQPAKLEDSAVYLCASSPFGDYGYTFGSGTRLTVV.